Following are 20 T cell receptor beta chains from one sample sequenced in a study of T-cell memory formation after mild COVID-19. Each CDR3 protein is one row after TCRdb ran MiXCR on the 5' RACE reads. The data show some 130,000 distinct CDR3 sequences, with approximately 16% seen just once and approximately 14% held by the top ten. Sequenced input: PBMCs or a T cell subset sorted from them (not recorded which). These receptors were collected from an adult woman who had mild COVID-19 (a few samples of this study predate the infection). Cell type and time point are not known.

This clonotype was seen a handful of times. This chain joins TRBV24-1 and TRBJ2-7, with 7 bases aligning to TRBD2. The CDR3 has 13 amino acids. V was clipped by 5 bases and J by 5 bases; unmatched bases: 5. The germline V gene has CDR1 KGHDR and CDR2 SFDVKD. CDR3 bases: TGTGCCACCAGTGCTCCCGGGGGGAACGAGCAGTACTTC. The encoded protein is CATSAPGGNEQYF.

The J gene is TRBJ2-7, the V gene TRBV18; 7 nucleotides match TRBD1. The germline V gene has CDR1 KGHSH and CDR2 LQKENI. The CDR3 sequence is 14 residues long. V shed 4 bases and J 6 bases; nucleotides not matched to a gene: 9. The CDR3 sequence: CASSLGQALGEQYF. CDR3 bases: TGTGCCAGCTCACTCGGACAGGCACTTGGCGAGCAGTACTTC. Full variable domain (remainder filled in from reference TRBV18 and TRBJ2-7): NAGVMQNPRHLVRRRGQEARLRCSPMKGHSHVYWYRQLPEEGLKFMVYLQKENIIDESGMPKERFSAEFPKEGPSILRIQQVVRGDSAAYFCASSLGQALGEQYFGPGTRLTVT.

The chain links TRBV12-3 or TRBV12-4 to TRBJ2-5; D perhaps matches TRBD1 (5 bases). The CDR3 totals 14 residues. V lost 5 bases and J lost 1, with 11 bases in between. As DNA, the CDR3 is TGTGCCAGCAGTAGAGACAGTACCCAAGAGACCCAGTACTTC. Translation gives CASSRDSTQETQYF.

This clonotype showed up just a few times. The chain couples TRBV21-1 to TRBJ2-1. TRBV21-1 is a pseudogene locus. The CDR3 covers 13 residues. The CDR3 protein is CASSKGEVGEQFF. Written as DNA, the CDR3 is TGTGCCAGCAGCAAAGGAGAGGTGGGTGAGCAGTTCTTC.

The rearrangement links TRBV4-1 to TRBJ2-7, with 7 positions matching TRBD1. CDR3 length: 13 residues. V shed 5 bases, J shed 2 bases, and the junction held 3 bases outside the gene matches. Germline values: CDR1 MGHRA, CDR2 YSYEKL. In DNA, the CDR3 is TGCGCCAGCAGCAGGCAGGGGGCCTACGAGCAGTACTTC. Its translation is CASSRQGAYEQYF.

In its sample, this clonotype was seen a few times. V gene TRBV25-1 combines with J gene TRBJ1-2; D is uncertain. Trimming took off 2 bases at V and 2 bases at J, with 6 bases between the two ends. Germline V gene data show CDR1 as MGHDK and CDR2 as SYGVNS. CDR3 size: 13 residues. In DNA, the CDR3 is TGTGCCAGCAGTGAAGGTCAGAACTATGGCTACACCTTC. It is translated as CASSEGQNYGYTF.

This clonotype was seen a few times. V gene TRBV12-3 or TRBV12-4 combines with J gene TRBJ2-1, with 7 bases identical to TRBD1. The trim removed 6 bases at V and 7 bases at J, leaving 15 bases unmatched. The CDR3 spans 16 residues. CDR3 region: CASSPPDGTASNEQFF. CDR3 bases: TGTGCCAGCAGCCCGCCGGACGGGACAGCTTCAAATGAGCAGTTCTTC.

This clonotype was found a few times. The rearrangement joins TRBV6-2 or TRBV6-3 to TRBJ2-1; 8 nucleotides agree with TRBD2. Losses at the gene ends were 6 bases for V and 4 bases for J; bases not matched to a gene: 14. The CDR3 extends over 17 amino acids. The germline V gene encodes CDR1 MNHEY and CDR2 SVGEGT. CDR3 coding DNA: TGTGCCAGCAGACACCCCGGGCGCAAGCGGGGGTACAATGAGCAGTTCTTC. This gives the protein CASRHPGRKRGYNEQFF.

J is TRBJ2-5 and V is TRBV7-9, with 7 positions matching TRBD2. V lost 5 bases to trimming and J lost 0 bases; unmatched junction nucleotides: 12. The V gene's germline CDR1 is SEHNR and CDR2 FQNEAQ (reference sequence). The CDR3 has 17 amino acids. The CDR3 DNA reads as TGTGCCAGCAGCCCAGGGCGGGAGTCGGGGCACCAAGAGACCCAGTACTTC. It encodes CASSPGRESGHQETQYF.

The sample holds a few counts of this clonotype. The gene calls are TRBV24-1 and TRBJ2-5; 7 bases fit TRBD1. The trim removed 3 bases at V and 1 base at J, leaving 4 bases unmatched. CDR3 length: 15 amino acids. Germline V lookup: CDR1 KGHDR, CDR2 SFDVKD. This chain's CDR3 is CATSDTRQGQETQYF. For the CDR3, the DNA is TGTGCCACCAGTGATACACGACAGGGCCAAGAGACCCAGTACTTC.

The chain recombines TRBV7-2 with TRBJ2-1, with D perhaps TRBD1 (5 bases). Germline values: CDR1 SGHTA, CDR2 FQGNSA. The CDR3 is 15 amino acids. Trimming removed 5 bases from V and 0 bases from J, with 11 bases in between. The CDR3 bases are TGTGCCAGCAGCCTCCGACAGAGCTCCTACAATGAGCAGTTCTTC. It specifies CASSLRQSSYNEQFF.

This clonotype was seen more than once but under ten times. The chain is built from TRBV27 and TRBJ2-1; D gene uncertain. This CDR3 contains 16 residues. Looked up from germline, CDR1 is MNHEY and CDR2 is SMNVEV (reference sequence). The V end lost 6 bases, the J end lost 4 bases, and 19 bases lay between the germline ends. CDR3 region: CASSQNDLAWYNEQFF. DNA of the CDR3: TGTGCCAGCAGCCAAAACGACTTGGCTTGGTACAATGAGCAGTTCTTC.

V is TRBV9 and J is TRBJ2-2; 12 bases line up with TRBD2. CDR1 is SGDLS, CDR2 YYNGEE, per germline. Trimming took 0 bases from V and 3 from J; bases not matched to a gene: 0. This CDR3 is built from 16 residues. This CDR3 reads CASSVGLAGDTGELFF. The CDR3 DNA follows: TGTGCCAGCAGCGTAGGACTAGCGGGGGACACCGGGGAGCTGTTTTTT. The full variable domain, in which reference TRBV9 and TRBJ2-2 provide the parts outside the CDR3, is DSGVTQTPKHLITATGQRVTLRCSPRSGDLSVYWYQQSLDQGLQFLIQYYNGEERAKGNILERFSAQQFPDLHSELNLSSLELGDSALYFCASSVGLAGDTGELFFGEGSRLTVL.

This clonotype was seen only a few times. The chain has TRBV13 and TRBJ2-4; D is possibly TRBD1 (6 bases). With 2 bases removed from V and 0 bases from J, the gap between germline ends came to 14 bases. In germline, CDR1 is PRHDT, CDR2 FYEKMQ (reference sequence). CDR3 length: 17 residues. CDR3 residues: CASSLRWSGVAKNIQYF. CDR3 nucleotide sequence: TGTGCCAGCAGCTTACGCTGGTCAGGGGTAGCCAAAAACATTCAGTACTTC.

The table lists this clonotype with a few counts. This CDR3 is CASSYSSYEQFF. The CDR3 nucleotides read TGTGCCAGCAGTTACTCGAGCTATGAGCAGTTCTTC. The chain employs TRBV6-2 or TRBV6-3 and TRBJ2-1, with D unclear. The CDR3 totals 12 residues. Germline CDR1 MNHEY, CDR2 SVGEGT. Trimming took off 0 bases at V and 8 bases at J, with 5 bases between the two ends.

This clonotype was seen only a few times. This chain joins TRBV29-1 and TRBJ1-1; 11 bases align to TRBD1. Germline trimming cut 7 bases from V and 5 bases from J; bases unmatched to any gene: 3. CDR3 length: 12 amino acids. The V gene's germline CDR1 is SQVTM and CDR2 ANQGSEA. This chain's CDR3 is CSAGQGATEAFF. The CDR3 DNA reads TGCAGCGCCGGACAGGGGGCTACTGAAGCTTTCTTT. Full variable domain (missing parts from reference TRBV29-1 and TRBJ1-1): SAVISQKPSRDICQRGTSLTIQCQVDSQVTMMFWYRQQPGQSLTLIATANQGSEATYESGFVIDKFPISRPNLTFSTLTVSNMSPEDSSIYLCSAGQGATEAFFGQGTRLTVV.

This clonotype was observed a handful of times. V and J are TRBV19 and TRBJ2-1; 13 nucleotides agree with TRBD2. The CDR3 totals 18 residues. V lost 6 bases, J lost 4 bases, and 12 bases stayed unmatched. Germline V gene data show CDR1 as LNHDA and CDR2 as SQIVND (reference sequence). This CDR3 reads CASSALAGGTGLYNEQFF. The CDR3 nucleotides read TGTGCCAGTAGCGCACTAGCGGGAGGGACTGGGCTTTACAATGAGCAGTTCTTC.

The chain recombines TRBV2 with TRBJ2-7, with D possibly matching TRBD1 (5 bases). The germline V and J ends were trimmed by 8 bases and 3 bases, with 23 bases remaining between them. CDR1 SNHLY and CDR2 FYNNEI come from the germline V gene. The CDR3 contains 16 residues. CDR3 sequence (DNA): TGTGCCAGCCAACCCCACGCAGGGCAGGGTTTCTACGAGCAGTACTTC. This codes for CASQPHAGQGFYEQYF.

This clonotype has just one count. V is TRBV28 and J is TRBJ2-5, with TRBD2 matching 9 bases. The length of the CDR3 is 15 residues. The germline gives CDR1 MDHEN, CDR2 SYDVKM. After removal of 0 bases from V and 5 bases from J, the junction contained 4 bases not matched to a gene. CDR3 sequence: CASSLWGLASETQYF. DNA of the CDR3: TGTGCCAGCAGTTTATGGGGACTAGCTTCGGAGACCCAGTACTTC.

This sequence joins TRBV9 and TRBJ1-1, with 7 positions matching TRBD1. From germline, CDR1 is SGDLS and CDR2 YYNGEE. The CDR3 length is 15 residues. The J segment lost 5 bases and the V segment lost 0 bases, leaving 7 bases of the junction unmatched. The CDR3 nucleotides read TGTGCCAGCAGCGTAGAGGCCAGGGGGGGAACTGAAGCTTTCTTT. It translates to CASSVEARGGTEAFF.